A single sample is the source of the 9 T cell receptor beta chains below, sequenced in a study of shared clonotypes between healthy human individuals. The table came from immunoSEQ multiplex PCR; TCRdb's copy has only in-frame clones and leaves some out. The data hold 450,000 to 500,000 clones, with roughly 80% observed a single time. Sequencing was carried out using PBMCs. These receptors originate from a woman aged 40 to 50 in good health. Some clones in this sample may be carry-over from other donors' samples.

The chain carries TRBV7-9 and TRBJ1-1; D ambiguous. Trimming removed 3 bases from V and 4 bases from J, with 12 bases in between. This CDR3 has 14 amino acids. Germline CDR1 is SEHNR and CDR2 is FQNEAQ (reference sequence). CDR3 bases: TGTGCCAGCAGCTTTTTAAGGGAGAGCACTGAAGCTTTCTTT. Translation gives CASSFLRESTEAFF.

CDR3 protein: CAWRSPSWDTEAFF. CDR3 nucleotide sequence: TGTGCCTGGAGGTCGCCCTCCTGGGACACTGAAGCTTTCTTT. V gene TRBV30 combines with J gene TRBJ1-1; D ambiguous. The germline V gene has CDR1 GTSNPN and CDR2 SVGIG (reference sequence). The CDR3 has 14 residues. Trimming took 3 bases from V and 3 from J, leaving 14 bases between them.

Regarding this clone: A much larger clone is a single base away; this may be a read error. The rearrangement links TRBV5-4 to TRBJ2-5; maybe TRBD1 (5 bases). CDR1 is SGHNT, CDR2 YYREEE, per germline (reference sequence). The CDR3 loop spans 15 amino acids. This CDR3 reads CASRLGLGRQETQYF. CDR3 in DNA: TGTGCCAGCAGATTGGGGCTTGGGCGGCAAGAGACCCAGTACTTC.

This rearrangement joins TRBV6-4 to TRBJ2-7; 10 bases align to TRBD1. This CDR3 has 15 residues. Per germline, CDR1 MRHNA and CDR2 SNTAGT. Trimming at V came to 0 bases and at J to 2 bases, leaving 1 base not matched to a gene. CDR3 coding DNA: TGTGCCAGCAGTGACTCCGGACAGGGGGCCTACGAGCAGTACTTC. Residues: CASSDSGQGAYEQYF.

Comment on this clone: A far more abundant clone sits one base away, making this likely a read error. Other DNA variants within this sample encode the same CDR3. The V call is TRBV11-2, the J call TRBJ2-7; 11 positions match TRBD2. Per germline, CDR1 SGHAT and CDR2 FQNNGV. With V trimmed by 1 base and J by 4 bases, 3 bases remained unmatched. This CDR3 has 15 amino acids. CDR3 in DNA: TGTGCCAGCAGCTTAGCCAGGACTAGCGGGTACGAGCAGTACTTC. It translates to CASSLARTSGYEQYF. The full variable domain, rest sourced from reference TRBV11-2 and TRBJ2-7, is EAGVAQSPRYKIIEKRQSVAFWCNPISGHATLYWYQQILGQGPKLLIQFQNNGVVDDSQLPKDRFSAERLKGVDSTLKIQPAKLEDSAVYLCASSLARTSGYEQYFGPGTRLTVT.

The genes are TRBV28 and TRBJ2-3; D gene ambiguous. V lost 6 bases to trimming and J lost 0 bases, with 19 bases between them. The CDR3 is made up of 17 amino acids. The germline CDR1 and CDR2 sequences are MDHEN and SYDVKM. In DNA, the CDR3 is TGTGCCAGCAGCCCCACCTCGACAACGACTAGCACAGATACGCAGTATTTT. Protein: CASSPTSTTTSTDTQYF.

The chain combines TRBV6-1 with TRBJ1-2, with 9 bases identical to TRBD1. Germline CDR1 is MNHNS and CDR2 is SASEGT. V dropped 4 bases and J dropped 4; count of bases not matched to a gene: 10. The CDR3 runs 16 residues. The CDR3 bases are TGTGCCAGCAGTGGATCGGGGACAGGGCTCGGCTATGGCTACACCTTC. This encodes CASSGSGTGLGYGYTF.

As to this clone: A far larger clone is one base from this, pointing to a likely read error. Other nucleotide sequences from this sample produce the same CDR3. J is TRBJ2-7 and V is TRBV25-1; 9 bases are a match to TRBD1. Per germline, CDR1 MGHDK and CDR2 SYGVNS. The CDR3 extends over 12 amino acids. The CDR3 is CASGTGTYEQYF. In DNA, the CDR3 is TGTGCAAGCGGGACAGGGACCTACGAGCAGTACTTC.

This clone was detected ten times or more. The genes are TRBV20-1 and TRBJ2-1; no clear D gene. Trimming cost V 6 bases and J 5 bases, with 8 bases left between them. In germline, CDR1 is DFQATT, CDR2 SNEGSKA (reference sequence). The CDR3 contains 11 residues. CDR3 in amino acids: CSAPTHNEQFF. CDR3 nucleotides: TGCAGTGCCCCGACCCACAATGAGCAGTTCTTC.